A selection of T cell receptor beta chains follows, all from one sample in a study of shared clonotypes between healthy human individuals. Only in-frame clones appear in the TCRdb table, and some are missing; sequencing was by immunoSEQ multiplex PCR. This table holds about 2.4 million clones, 80% to 95% found once. Sample: naive CD4+ T cells from PBMCs. Receptor source: a man aged 18 to 30 in good health. Some clones in this sample may be carry-over from other donors' samples. Each CDR3 is given with its conserved first and last residue. A D gene is named only where the DNA matches it firmly.

V gene	D gene	J gene	CDR3 protein	CDR3 DNA
TRBV18	TRBD2	TRBJ2-5	CASSRLALQETQYF	TGTGCCAGCTCACGACTAGCGCTCCAAGAGACCCAGTACTTC
TRBV6-5	-	TRBJ1-1	CASSYDRKMNTEAFF	TGTGCCAGCAGTTACGACAGAAAGATGAACACTGAAGCTTTCTTT
TRBV6-5	TRBD1	TRBJ2-1	CASTGTGDNEQFF	TGTGCCAGCACCGGGACAGGGGACAATGAGCAGTTCTTC
TRBV28	-	TRBJ2-4	CASTRGGSLAKNIQYF	TGTGCCAGCACCCGGGGAGGCTCCTTAGCCAAAAACATTCAGTACTTC
TRBV30	TRBD2	TRBJ2-3	CAWDDPGLGGNTQYF	TGTGCCTGGGACGATCCGGGACTAGGGGGAAATACGCAGTATTTT
TRBV6-1	-	TRBJ1-5	CASSARDGYSNQPQHF	TGTGCCAGCAGTGCCCGGGACGGCTATAGCAATCAGCCCCAGCATTTT
TRBV21-1	-	TRBJ2-7	CASSKLAGLGYEQYF	TGTGCCAGCAGCAAACTTGCGGGACTCGGCTACGAGCAGTACTTC
TRBV7-8	TRBD1	TRBJ2-1	CASSGIGLGQGAYNEQFF	TGTGCCAGCAGCGGGATAGGATTAGGGCAGGGGGCCTACAATGAGCAGTTCTTC
TRBV5-4	-	TRBJ2-5	CASSFSHRDTQETQYF	TGTGCCAGCAGCTTTTCACACCGGGACACCCAAGAGACCCAGTACTTC
TRBV28	-	TRBJ2-5	CASSLIRETQYF	TGTGCCAGCAGTTTGATCCGAGAGACCCAGTACTTC
TRBV28	-	TRBJ2-7	CASSLAEDSEQYF	TGTGCCAGCAGTTTAGCCGAAGACAGCGAGCAGTACTTC
TRBV29-1	TRBD2	TRBJ2-3	CSVSYGGSGDTQYF	TGCAGCGTTTCGTACGGGGGGAGTGGAGATACGCAGTATTTT
TRBV5-6	TRBD1	TRBJ1-3	CASSLDRGVSGNTIYF	TGTGCCAGCAGCCTGGACAGGGGAGTCTCTGGAAACACCATATATTTT
TRBV7-9	-	TRBJ2-2	CASSLIQGIAGELFF	TGTGCCAGCAGCCTGATACAGGGCATTGCCGGGGAGCTGTTTTTT